These 32 T cell receptor beta chains originate from one sample sequenced in a study of blood T cell repertoires in COVID-19. Libraries were prepared by immunoSEQ multiplex PCR; TCRdb keeps only in-frame clonotypes and omits some of them. The sample yields more than 150,000 clones, less than 90% seen once. Specimen: peripheral blood. Source of these receptors: a man in his sixties or seventies with active or convalescent COVID-19.

This clone was observed once. This chain joins TRBV7-9 and TRBJ1-5; D may be TRBD1 (6 bases). Germline CDR1 reads SEHNR; CDR2 reads FQNEAQ (reference sequence). Trimming stripped 3 bases from V and 6 bases from J, with 15 bases between. CDR3 length: 15 amino acids. The CDR3 is CASSLGRQDSQPQHF. DNA for the CDR3: TGTGCCAGCAGCTTGGGGAGACAGGACAGTCAGCCCCAGCATTTT. Full variable domain (remainder filled in from reference TRBV7-9 and TRBJ1-5): DTGVSQNPRHKITKRGQNVTFRCDPISEHNRLYWYRQTLGQGPEFLTYFQNEAQLEKSRLLSDRFSAERPKGSFSTLEIQRTEQGDSAMYLCASSLGRQDSQPQHFGDGTRLSIL.

The V gene is TRBV4-1, the J gene TRBJ1-3, with D maybe TRBD1 (6 bases). V shed 6 bases and J shed 4 bases, with 16 bases lying between them. The CDR3 extends over 15 amino acids. Germline lookup yields CDR1 MGHRA and CDR2 YSYEKL. CDR3 nucleotide sequence: TGCGCCAGCAGTTCAAGCAGGGGCGCCGGAAACACCATATATTTT. Its translation is CASSSSRGAGNTIYF.

This rearrangement joins TRBV7-9 to TRBJ1-1; no reliable D call. V was cut by 5 bases and J by 0 bases, with 7 bases left in between. This CDR3 comprises 13 residues. Germline CDR1 and CDR2: SEHNR and FQNEAQ (reference sequence). Written as DNA, the CDR3 is TGTGCCAGCAGCAACAGCATGAACACTGAAGCTTTCTTT. This codes for CASSNSMNTEAFF.

This clone was seen a handful of times. The rearrangement uses TRBV5-1 and TRBJ2-5; D is uncertain. Trimming cost V 6 bases and J 3 bases, with 12 bases left between them. Germline V lookup: CDR1 SGHRS, CDR2 YFSETQ. This CDR3 is built from 13 residues. CDR3 protein: CASTGLSEETQYF. In nucleotides, the CDR3 is TGCGCCAGCACAGGCTTGTCCGAAGAGACCCAGTACTTC.

A single count supports this clone. This chain links TRBV6-5 with TRBJ1-2; 8 bases match TRBD1. The CDR3 runs to 14 residues. The trim removed 6 bases at V and 0 bases at J, leaving 3 bases unmatched. Germline CDR1 and CDR2: MNHEY and SVGAGI. The CDR3 sequence is CASRHRGANYGYTF. CDR3 bases: TGTGCCAGCAGACACAGGGGGGCTAACTATGGCTACACCTTC.

This chain joins TRBV30 and TRBJ1-4; D not resolved. Per germline, CDR1 GTSNPN and CDR2 SVGIG (reference sequence). Trimming took off 4 bases at V and 8 bases at J, with 17 bases between the two ends. The CDR3 sequence is 14 residues long. CDR3 in DNA: TGTGCCTGGACAAAACGGAGACGCGGCGAAAAACTGTTTTTT. It translates to CAWTKRRRGEKLFF.

This clone was observed a few times. The gene calls are TRBV7-8 and TRBJ2-2, with 10 bases fitting TRBD2. This CDR3 has 15 amino acids. Looked up from germline, CDR1 is SGHVS and CDR2 is FQNEAQ. J was trimmed by 3 bases and V by 3 bases; bases with no gene match: 1. CDR3 DNA sequence: TGTGCCAGCAGCTTTGGGACTAGCGACACCGGGGAGCTGTTTTTT. As protein: CASSFGTSDTGELFF. Using reference TRBV7-8 and TRBJ2-2 for the parts outside the CDR3, the full variable domain is GAGVSQSPRYKVAKRGQDVALRCDPISGHVSLFWYQQALGQGPEFLTYFQNEAQLDKSGLPSDRFFAERPEGSVSTLKIQRTQQEDSAVYLCASSFGTSDTGELFFGEGSRLTVL.

This chain links TRBV28 with TRBJ1-5; no definite D call. Per germline, CDR1 MDHEN and CDR2 SYDVKM. The CDR3 runs 12 residues. The V end was cut by 8 bases, the J end by 4 bases, with 9 bases between. CDR3 loop: CASQTGNQPQHF. As DNA, the CDR3 is TGTGCCAGCCAGACCGGGAATCAGCCCCAGCATTTT. Complete variable domain (other parts from reference TRBV28 and TRBJ1-5): DVKVTQSSRYLVKRTGEKVFLECVQDMDHENMFWYRQDPGLGLRLIYFSYDVKMKEKGDIPEGYSVSREKKERFSLILESASTNQTSMYLCASQTGNQPQHFGDGTRLSIL.

The chain combines TRBV5-1 with TRBJ2-1; 8 nucleotides align to TRBD2. Germline CDR1 is SGHRS and CDR2 is YFSETQ. CDR3 length: 16 amino acids. V lost 4 bases and J lost 4; bases outside the gene matches: 10. The CDR3 sequence is CASSPEGLVPYNEQFF. CDR3 DNA: TGCGCCAGCAGCCCGGAGGGACTAGTGCCATACAATGAGCAGTTCTTC.

The V and J genes are TRBV4-1 and TRBJ1-1; D not certain. This CDR3 contains 14 residues. CDR1 is MGHRA and CDR2 is YSYEKL in the germline V gene. Trimming took off 1 base at V and 7 bases at J, with 13 bases between the two ends. Written as DNA, the CDR3 is TGCGCCAGCAGCCAAGTCTGGGCCGAGATTGAAGCTTTCTTT. Protein product: CASSQVWAEIEAFF.

J is TRBJ1-1 and V is TRBV7-9; possible D gene TRBD1, 6 bases. The CDR3 has 14 residues. V dropped 5 bases and J dropped 4 bases, with 14 bases sitting between them. Germline CDR1 reads SEHNR; CDR2 reads FQNEAQ (reference sequence). CDR3 nucleotides: TGTGCCAGCAGCGCTAAACAGGGAAGCACTGAAGCTTTCTTT. It yields the protein CASSAKQGSTEAFF.

The rearrangement links TRBV10-2 to TRBJ2-7, with 9 bases fitting TRBD1. This CDR3 region has 13 residues. Germline V CDR1 and CDR2: WSHSY, SAAADI. Germline trimming cut 8 bases from V and 5 bases from J; bases unmatched to any gene: 7. CDR3 sequence: CASGGDRVHEQYF. In nucleotides, the CDR3 is TGCGCCAGCGGAGGGGACAGGGTCCACGAGCAGTACTTC.

V is TRBV7-3 and J is TRBJ1-2; D is possibly TRBD1 (5 bases). The CDR3 spans 14 residues. The V end lost 3 bases, the J end lost 5 bases, and 13 bases lay between the germline ends. The germline gives CDR1 SGHTA, CDR2 FQGTGA. The CDR3 region has the DNA TGTGCCAGCAGCTTGACCCCGGACAAGTATGGCTACACCTTC. Its protein product is CASSLTPDKYGYTF.

This chain joins TRBV7-8 and TRBJ2-7; 7 nucleotides line up with TRBD1. The germline gives CDR1 SGHVS, CDR2 FQNEAQ. The CDR3 covers 13 residues. V lost 5 bases to trimming and J lost 5 bases; unmatched junction nucleotides: 6. The CDR3 DNA reads as TGTGCCAGCAGCCCGACAGGGAACAACGAGCAGTACTTC. Translation gives CASSPTGNNEQYF.

The chain couples TRBV7-7 to TRBJ2-3, with 7 bases aligning to TRBD2. Trimming cost V 5 bases and J 1 base; bases outside gene matches: 3. The germline CDR1 and CDR2 sequences are SSHAT and FNYEAQ (reference sequence). This CDR3 is 14 amino acids long. The CDR3 DNA reads as TGTGCCAGCAGCCAGAGCGGGGGCACAGATACGCAGTATTTT. This codes for CASSQSGGTDTQYF.

V is TRBV18 and J is TRBJ1-1; D unclear. Per the germline V gene, CDR1 is KGHSH and CDR2 is LQKENI. The V and J ends lost 4 bases and 2 bases respectively, with 11 bases between them. The CDR3 has 14 amino acids. For the CDR3, the DNA is TGTGCCAGCTCACGGACTGAGGTCAACACTGAAGCTTTCTTT. It encodes CASSRTEVNTEAFF.

J is TRBJ1-2 and V is TRBV4-3, with 8 bases matching TRBD1. CDR3 length: 16 amino acids. Germline CDR1 reads LGHNA; CDR2 reads YSLEER. Losses at the gene ends were 4 bases for V and 3 bases for J; bases not matched to a gene: 10. DNA of the CDR3: TGCGCCAGCAGCCCCTCCCTGGGACAGGCTTACTATGGCTACACCTTC. Its protein is CASSPSLGQAYYGYTF.

This chain uses TRBV5-1 with TRBJ2-7; D is possibly TRBD1 (6 bases). The CDR3 extends over 15 amino acids. Germline V gene sequence: CDR1 SGHRS, CDR2 YFSETQ. V was trimmed by 0 bases and J by 2 bases, leaving 12 bases between them. As DNA, the CDR3 is TGCGCCAGCAGCTTGGACCCAGGACAGACCTACGAGCAGTACTTC. This translates into CASSLDPGQTYEQYF.

The gene calls are TRBV7-2 and TRBJ2-1; 8 bases map to TRBD2. The germline V gene encodes CDR1 SGHTA and CDR2 FQGNSA. The CDR3 length is 16 residues. V shed 4 bases and J 6 bases; nucleotides not matched to a gene: 11. CDR3 sequence reads: CASSSGASGQPNEQFF. The DNA of the CDR3 is TGTGCCAGCAGCTCCGGGGCTAGCGGGCAACCCAATGAGCAGTTCTTC.

The chain is built from TRBV5-1 and TRBJ1-4; no reliable D call. The CDR3 contains 13 residues. Trimming removed 4 bases at V and 5 bases at J, with 9 bases between. CDR1 SGHRS and CDR2 YFSETQ come from the germline V gene. The CDR3 sequence: CASSDGRNEKLFF. The CDR3 DNA is TGCGCCAGCAGCGATGGGCGCAATGAAAAACTGTTTTTT.

This sequence joins TRBV5-1 and TRBJ2-7; 7 bases are a match to TRBD1. Unmatched junction bases numbered 4, after V lost 4 bases and J lost 3 bases. Germline V gene lookup returns CDR1 SGHRS and CDR2 YFSETQ. The CDR3 is 13 residues long. CDR3 protein: CASSRRDSYEQYF. CDR3 coding DNA: TGCGCCAGCAGCCGCCGGGACAGCTACGAGCAGTACTTC.

This chain joins TRBV27 and TRBJ1-1, with D perhaps TRBD1 (6 bases). Trimming took 6 bases from V and 6 from J, leaving 17 bases between them. This CDR3 comprises 14 residues. Germline V gives CDR1 MNHEY, CDR2 SMNVEV (reference sequence). The CDR3 nucleotides are TGTGCCAGCAGCAGCATACAGGGTTCGTCTGAAGCTTTCTTT. Its translation: CASSSIQGSSEAFF.

This clone appeared a single time. V is TRBV5-6 and J is TRBJ1-6; a weak D match, TRBD1 (5 bases). Germline V gene sequence: CDR1 SGHDT, CDR2 YYEEEE. Trimming took 2 bases from V and 8 from J, leaving 14 bases between them. The CDR3 runs to 15 residues. CDR3 in DNA: TGTGCCAGCAGCTTAAGAAGGGGTAATTATTCACCCCTCCACTTT. This sequence encodes CASSLRRGNYSPLHF.

The chain employs TRBV10-3 and TRBJ1-2; no clear D. CDR3 length: 14 residues. Germline V gives CDR1 ENHRY, CDR2 SYGVKD. V shed 2 bases and J shed 2 bases, with 9 bases lying between them. CDR3 protein: CAISESLFNYGYTF. For the CDR3, the DNA is TGTGCCATCAGTGAGAGCCTTTTCAACTATGGCTACACCTTC.

Remarks on this clone: Other DNA variants within this sample encode the same CDR3. The chain carries TRBV5-1 and TRBJ1-1, with TRBD1 identical over 7 bases. The CDR3 sequence is 14 residues long. Germline loops: CDR1 SGHRS, CDR2 YFSETQ. J gave up 1 base and V 2 bases, and 2 bases lay outside the gene matches. The chain's CDR3 is CASSLQGTNTEAFF. As DNA, the CDR3 is TGCGCCAGCAGCTTACAGGGGACGAACACTGAAGCTTTCTTT.

The V gene is TRBV18, the J gene TRBJ2-3, with 9 bases lining up with TRBD2. Germline V gene lookup returns CDR1 KGHSH and CDR2 LQKENI. CDR3 length: 17 amino acids. V gave up 5 bases and J gave up 5 bases; unmatched junction bases: 14. CDR3 residues: CASSDPDLLAGVDTQYF. Written as DNA, the CDR3 is TGTGCCAGCTCAGACCCGGACCTTTTAGCGGGGGTAGATACGCAGTATTTT.

Only a few counts were recorded for this clone. The chain is built from TRBV18 and TRBJ1-1; D gene ambiguous. Germline loops: CDR1 KGHSH, CDR2 LQKENI. Trimming stripped 7 bases from V and 1 base from J, with 10 bases between. CDR3 size: 13 residues. This CDR3 is CASFPTRNTEAFF. The CDR3, as DNA: TGTGCCAGCTTCCCGACAAGGAACACTGAAGCTTTCTTT. Full variable domain (rest looked up from reference TRBV18 and TRBJ1-1): NAGVMQNPRHLVRRRGQEARLRCSPMKGHSHVYWYRQLPEEGLKFMVYLQKENIIDESGMPKERFSAEFPKEGPSILRIQQVVRGDSAAYFCASFPTRNTEAFFGQGTRLTVV.

The chain has TRBV9 and TRBJ1-2, with 10 bases identical to TRBD1. The germline V gene has CDR1 SGDLS and CDR2 YYNGEE. The CDR3 contains 19 residues. Trimming took 4 bases from V and 6 from J; bases not matched to a gene: 21. Here the CDR3 DNA reads TGTGCCAGCAGCCTCCGGGGAGGGGACAGGGGTCGGGTACTAGATGGCTACACCTTC. Amino acids: CASSLRGGDRGRVLDGYTF.

The J gene is TRBJ2-5, the V gene TRBV28, with TRBD2 identical over 11 bases. The V gene's germline CDR1 is MDHEN and CDR2 SYDVKM. J gave up 4 bases and V 4 bases, and 8 bases lay outside the gene matches. The CDR3 consists of 16 residues. Here the CDR3 reads CASSSLSGRGGETQYF. The CDR3 coding sequence is TGTGCCAGCAGTTCCCTTAGCGGGAGGGGAGGAGAGACCCAGTACTTC.

This clone was counted a few times. The chain is built from TRBV4-3 and TRBJ1-1, with 8 bases lining up with TRBD1. The CDR3 has 18 amino acids. V lost 0 bases, J lost 10 bases, and 19 bases stayed unmatched. Germline CDR1 and CDR2: LGHNA and YSLEER. The CDR3: CASSQDQGRWQGASRAFF. The CDR3 coding sequence is TGCGCCAGCAGCCAAGATCAGGGGCGGTGGCAGGGGGCGAGTCGAGCTTTCTTT.

In its sample, this clone was seen a few times. V is TRBV4-2 and J is TRBJ2-7, with D uncertain. Germline lookup yields CDR1 LGHNA and CDR2 YNFKEQ. The CDR3 extends over 16 amino acids. The ends were cut back, 0 bases at V and 0 bases at J, with 12 bases in the middle. The CDR3 nucleotides read TGTGCCAGCAGCCAAGATTTTCCAGGTAGCTCCTACGAGCAGTACTTC. Translated, it gives CASSQDFPGSSYEQYF.

The chain joins TRBV11-2 to TRBJ1-2; D might be TRBD1 (5 bases). Germline V gives CDR1 SGHAT, CDR2 FQNNGV. CDR3 length: 15 residues. Trimming pared 6 bases from V and 6 bases from J, leaving 20 bases between. The CDR3 DNA sequence: TGTGCCAGCAGTTCGTTTTCCAGGGTGGACGATGGCTACACCTTC. This encodes CASSSFSRVDDGYTF.